This record concerns one TCR beta chain sequence. What it binds is unknown. This entry belongs to a study of neoadjuvant anti-PD-1 for oral cavity cancer. General study results and limits: TCR analyses covered only three patients per response group.

Regarding time point: after neoadjuvant nivolumab, at surgical resection. Profiling relied on immunoSEQ multiplex PCR, and the TCRdb table lists in-frame clones only, not all of them. The sample yields more than 25,000 clones, roughly 79% seen once. The CDR3 sequence is 12 residues long. Trimming removed 4 bases at V and 6 bases at J, with 7 bases between. Germline-derived CDR1 and CDR2 are SGDLS and YYNGEE. The sequencing used PBMCs, collected after nivolumab (anti-PD-1) treatment. This sequence joins TRBV9 and TRBJ2-2; TRBD1 might be the D (5 bases). The sequence came from a person aged 35 to 85 with oral cavity squamous cell carcinoma. The CDR3 loop is CASSKGSGELFF. In nucleotides, the CDR3 is TGTGCCAGCAGCAAGGGGTCCGGGGAGCTGTTTTTT.